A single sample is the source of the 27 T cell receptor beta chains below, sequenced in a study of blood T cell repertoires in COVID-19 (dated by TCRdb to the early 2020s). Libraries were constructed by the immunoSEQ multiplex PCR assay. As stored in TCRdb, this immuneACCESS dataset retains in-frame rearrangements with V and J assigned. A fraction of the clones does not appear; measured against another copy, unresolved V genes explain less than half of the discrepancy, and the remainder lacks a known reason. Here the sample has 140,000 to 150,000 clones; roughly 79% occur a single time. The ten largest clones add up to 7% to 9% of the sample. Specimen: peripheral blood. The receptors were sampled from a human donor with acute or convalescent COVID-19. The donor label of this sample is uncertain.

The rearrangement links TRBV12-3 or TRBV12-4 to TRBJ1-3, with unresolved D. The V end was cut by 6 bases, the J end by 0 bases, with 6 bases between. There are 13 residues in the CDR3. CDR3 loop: CASRFGSGNTIYF. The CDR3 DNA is TGTGCCAGCAGATTCGGCTCTGGAAACACCATATATTTT.

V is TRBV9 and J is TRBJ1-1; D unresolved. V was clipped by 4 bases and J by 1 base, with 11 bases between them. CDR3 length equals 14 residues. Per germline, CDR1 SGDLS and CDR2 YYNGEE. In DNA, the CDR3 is TGTGCCAGCAGCCCCCCCGGAGGGAACACTGAAGCTTTCTTT. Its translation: CASSPPGGNTEAFF.

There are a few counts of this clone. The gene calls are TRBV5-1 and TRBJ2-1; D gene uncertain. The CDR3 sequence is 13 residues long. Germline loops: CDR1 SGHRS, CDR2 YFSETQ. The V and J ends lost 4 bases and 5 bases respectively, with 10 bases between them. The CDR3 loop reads CASSPGSHNEQFF. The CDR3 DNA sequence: TGCGCCAGCAGCCCTGGTAGCCACAATGAGCAGTTCTTC.

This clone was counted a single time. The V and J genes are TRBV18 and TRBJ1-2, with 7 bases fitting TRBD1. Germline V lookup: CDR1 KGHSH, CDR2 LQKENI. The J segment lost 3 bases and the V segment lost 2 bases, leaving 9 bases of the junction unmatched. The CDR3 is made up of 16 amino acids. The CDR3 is CASSPTGVQIDYGYTF. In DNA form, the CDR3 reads TGTGCCAGCTCACCAACAGGGGTACAAATCGACTATGGCTACACCTTC.

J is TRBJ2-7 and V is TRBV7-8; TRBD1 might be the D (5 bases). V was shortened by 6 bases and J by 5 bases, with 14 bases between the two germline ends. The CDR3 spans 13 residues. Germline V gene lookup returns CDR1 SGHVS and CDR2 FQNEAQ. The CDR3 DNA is TGTGCCAGCAGTCCAAGGGTCAGGGACGAGCAGTACGTC. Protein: CASSPRVRDEQYV.

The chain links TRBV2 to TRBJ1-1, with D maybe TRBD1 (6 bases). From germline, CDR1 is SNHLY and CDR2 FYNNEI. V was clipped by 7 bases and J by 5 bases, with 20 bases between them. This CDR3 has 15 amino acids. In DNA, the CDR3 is TGTGCCAGCATTCTTAATAAGGGGGTGGGTACTGAAGCTTTCTTT. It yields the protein CASILNKGVGTEAFF.

In nucleotides, the CDR3 is TGTGCCAGCAGCTTGGAAGGGGAAAAGAACACTGAAGCTTTCTTT. Its protein is CASSLEGEKNTEAFF. V is TRBV5-5 and J is TRBJ1-1, with TRBD1 as a possible D gene (5 bases). The CDR3 is 15 amino acids. Germline V gene sequence: CDR1 SGHKS, CDR2 YYEKEE (reference sequence). Trimming took 0 bases from V and 1 from J, leaving 10 bases between them.

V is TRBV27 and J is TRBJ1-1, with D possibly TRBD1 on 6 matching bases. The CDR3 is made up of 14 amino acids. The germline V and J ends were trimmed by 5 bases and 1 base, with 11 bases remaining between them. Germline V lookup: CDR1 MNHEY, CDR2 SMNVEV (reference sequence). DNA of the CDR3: TGTGCCAGCAGTCCCGGGACAAAGAACACTGAAGCTTTCTTT. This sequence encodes CASSPGTKNTEAFF.

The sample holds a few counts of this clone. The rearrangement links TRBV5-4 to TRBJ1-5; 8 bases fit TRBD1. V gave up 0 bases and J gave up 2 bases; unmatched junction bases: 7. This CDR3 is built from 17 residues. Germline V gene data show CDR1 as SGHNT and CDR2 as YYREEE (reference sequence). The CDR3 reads CASSLGPRGLGNQPQHF. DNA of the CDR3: TGTGCCAGCAGCTTGGGACCCAGGGGGCTAGGCAATCAGCCCCAGCATTTT.

The CDR3 loop reads CASSPSIPNRDRGYYEQYV. The CDR3 coding sequence is TGCGCCAGCAGCCCCTCAATCCCCAATCGGGACAGGGGATACTACGAGCAGTACGTC. The gene calls are TRBV4-1 and TRBJ2-7, with 10 bases aligning to TRBD1. The CDR3 consists of 19 residues. J was trimmed by 3 bases and V by 4 bases; bases with no gene match: 18. Germline CDR1 and CDR2: MGHRA and YSYEKL.

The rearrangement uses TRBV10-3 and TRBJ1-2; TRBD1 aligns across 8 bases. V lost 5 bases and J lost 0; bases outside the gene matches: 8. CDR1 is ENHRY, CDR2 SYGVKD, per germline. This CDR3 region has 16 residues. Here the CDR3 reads CAISQSGGRANYGYTF. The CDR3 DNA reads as TGTGCCATCAGTCAATCAGGGGGCCGAGCTAACTATGGCTACACCTTC.

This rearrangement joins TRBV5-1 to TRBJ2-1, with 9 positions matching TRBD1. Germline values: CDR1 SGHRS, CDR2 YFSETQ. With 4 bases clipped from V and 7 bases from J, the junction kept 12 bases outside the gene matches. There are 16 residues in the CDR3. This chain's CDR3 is CASSPSTGTGLNEQFF. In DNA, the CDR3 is TGCGCCAGCAGCCCCTCCACCGGGACAGGGTTGAATGAGCAGTTCTTC.

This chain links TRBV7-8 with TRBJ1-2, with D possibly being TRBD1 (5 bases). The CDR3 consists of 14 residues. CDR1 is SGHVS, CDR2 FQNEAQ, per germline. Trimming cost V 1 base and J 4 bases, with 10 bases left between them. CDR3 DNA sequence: TGTGCCAGCAGCTTAGGGCAGGGTGGCTATGGCTACACCTTC. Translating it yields CASSLGQGGYGYTF. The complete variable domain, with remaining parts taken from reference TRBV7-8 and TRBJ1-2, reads GAGVSQSPRYKVAKRGQDVALRCDPISGHVSLFWYQQALGQGPEFLTYFQNEAQLDKSGLPSDRFFAERPEGSVSTLKIQRTQQEDSAVYLCASSLGQGGYGYTFGSGTRLTVV.

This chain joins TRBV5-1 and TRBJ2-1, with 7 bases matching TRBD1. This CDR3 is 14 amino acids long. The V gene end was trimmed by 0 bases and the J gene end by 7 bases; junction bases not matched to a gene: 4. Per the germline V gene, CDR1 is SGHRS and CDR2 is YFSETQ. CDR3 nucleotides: TGCGCCAGCAGCTTGGAGCACAGGGGAAATGAGCAGTTCTTC. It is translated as CASSLEHRGNEQFF.

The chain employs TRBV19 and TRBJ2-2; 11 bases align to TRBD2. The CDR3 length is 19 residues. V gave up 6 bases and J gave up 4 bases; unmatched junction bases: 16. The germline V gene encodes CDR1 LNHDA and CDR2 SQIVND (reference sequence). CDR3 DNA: TGTGCCAGTAGACTACCTCTCGGAGTAGCGGGGGGGCCCACCGGGGAGCTGTTTTTT. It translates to CASRLPLGVAGGPTGELFF.

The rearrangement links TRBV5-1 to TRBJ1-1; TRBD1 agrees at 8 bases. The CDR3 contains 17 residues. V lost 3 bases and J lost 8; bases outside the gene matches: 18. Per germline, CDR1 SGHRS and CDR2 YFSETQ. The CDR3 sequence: CASSSEGQGALGGEAFF. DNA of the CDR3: TGCGCCAGCAGCTCCGAGGGCCAGGGGGCTCTGGGAGGAGAAGCTTTCTTT.

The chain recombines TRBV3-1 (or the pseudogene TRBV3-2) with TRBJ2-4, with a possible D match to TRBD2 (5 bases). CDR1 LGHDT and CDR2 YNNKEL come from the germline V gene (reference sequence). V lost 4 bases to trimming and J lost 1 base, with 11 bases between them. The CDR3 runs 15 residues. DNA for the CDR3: TGTGCCAGCAGCCCGGTGTCGGGGGCCAAAAACATTCAGTACTTC. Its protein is CASSPVSGAKNIQYF.

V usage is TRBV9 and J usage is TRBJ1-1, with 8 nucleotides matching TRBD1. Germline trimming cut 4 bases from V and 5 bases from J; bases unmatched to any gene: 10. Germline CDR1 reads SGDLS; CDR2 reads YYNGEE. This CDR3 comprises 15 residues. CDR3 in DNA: TGTGCCAGCAGCACGCTGGACAGGGTATGGACTGAAGCTTTCTTT. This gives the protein CASSTLDRVWTEAFF.

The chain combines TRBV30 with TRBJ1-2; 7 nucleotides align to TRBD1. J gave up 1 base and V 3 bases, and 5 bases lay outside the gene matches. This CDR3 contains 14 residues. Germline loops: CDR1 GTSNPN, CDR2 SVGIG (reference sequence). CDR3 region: CAWSAGQLNYGYTF. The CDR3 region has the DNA TGTGCCTGGAGCGCGGGACAGCTTAACTATGGCTACACCTTC.

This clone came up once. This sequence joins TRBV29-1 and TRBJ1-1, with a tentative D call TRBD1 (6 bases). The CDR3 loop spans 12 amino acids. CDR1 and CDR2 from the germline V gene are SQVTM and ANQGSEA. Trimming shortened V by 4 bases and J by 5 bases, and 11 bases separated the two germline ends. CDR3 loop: CSVVQGSTEAFF. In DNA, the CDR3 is TGCAGCGTTGTCCAGGGGTCGACTGAAGCTTTCTTT.

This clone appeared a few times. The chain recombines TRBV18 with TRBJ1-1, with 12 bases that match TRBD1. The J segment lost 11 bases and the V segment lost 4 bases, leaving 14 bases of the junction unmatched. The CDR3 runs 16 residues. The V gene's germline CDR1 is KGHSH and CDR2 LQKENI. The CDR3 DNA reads TGTGCCAGCTCACTCAGTACTCCGGGACAGGGGGCCTGGGCTTTCTTT. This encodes CASSLSTPGQGAWAFF.

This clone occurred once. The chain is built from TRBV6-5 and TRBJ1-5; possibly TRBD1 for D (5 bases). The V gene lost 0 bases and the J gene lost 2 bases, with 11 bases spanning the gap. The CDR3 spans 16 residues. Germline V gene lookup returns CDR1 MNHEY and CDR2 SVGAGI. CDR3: CASSYSWGEGNQPQHF. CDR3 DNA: TGTGCCAGCAGTTACTCGTGGGGGGAAGGCAATCAGCCCCAGCATTTT.

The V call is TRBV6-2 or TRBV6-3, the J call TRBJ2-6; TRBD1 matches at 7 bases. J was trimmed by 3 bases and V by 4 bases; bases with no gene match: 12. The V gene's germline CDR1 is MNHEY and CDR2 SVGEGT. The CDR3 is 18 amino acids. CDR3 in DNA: TGTGCCAGCAGTTTGAGGGGGCAGACCGAGGTTGGGGCCAACGTCCTGACTTTC. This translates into CASSLRGQTEVGANVLTF.

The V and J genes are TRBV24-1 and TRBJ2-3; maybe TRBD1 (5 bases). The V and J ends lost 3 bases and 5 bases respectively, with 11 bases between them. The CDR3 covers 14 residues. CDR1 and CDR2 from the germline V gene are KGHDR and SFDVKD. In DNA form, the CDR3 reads TGTGCCACCAGTGATAAGACAGTCAGAGATACGCAGTATTTT. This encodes CATSDKTVRDTQYF.

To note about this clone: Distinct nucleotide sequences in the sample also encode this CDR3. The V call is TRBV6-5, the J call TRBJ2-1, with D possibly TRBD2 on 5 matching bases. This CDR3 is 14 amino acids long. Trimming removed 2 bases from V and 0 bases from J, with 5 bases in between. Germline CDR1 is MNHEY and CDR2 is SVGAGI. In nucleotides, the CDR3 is TGTGCCAGCAGTTACGGGAGCTCCTACAATGAGCAGTTCTTC. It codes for CASSYGSSYNEQFF.

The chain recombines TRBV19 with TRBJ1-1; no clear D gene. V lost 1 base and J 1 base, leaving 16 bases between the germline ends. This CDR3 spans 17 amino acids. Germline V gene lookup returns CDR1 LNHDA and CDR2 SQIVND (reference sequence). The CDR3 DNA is TGTGCCAGTAGTATAGGTGGACTGTCGGTAAAGAACACTGAAGCTTTCTTT. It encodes CASSIGGLSVKNTEAFF.

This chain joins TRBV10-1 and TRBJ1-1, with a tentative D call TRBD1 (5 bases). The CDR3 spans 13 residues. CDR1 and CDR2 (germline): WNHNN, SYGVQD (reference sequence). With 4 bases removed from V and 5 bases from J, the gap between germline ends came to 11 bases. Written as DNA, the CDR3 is TGCGCCAGCAGTGGCCAGGGAAGGACTGAAGCTTTCTTT. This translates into CASSGQGRTEAFF.